This T cell receptor beta chain was observed in a study of cytomegalovirus exposure and HLA in healthy donors. Findings and limits, study-wide: There were several of the most significant clusters that appeared linked to common viral pathogens in a later analysis. Overall, approximately 180 TCR beta chains were annotated as cytomegalovirus-associated.

The PCR made use of 60 Vbeta and 13 Jbeta primers. Original analysis: In a later analysis, the count reached some 83 million unique TCR beta chains, with around 10 million shared. The protocol was immunoSEQ multiplex PCR, while the TCRdb copy is restricted to in-frame clones and leaves out a portion. The D gene and trimming were derived from the DNA, and the V and J assignments and clone size from that table. The table lists around 140,000 clones, 70% to 85% of them singletons, with approximately 9.7% in the top ten. As regards this clone: The target antigen is unknown.

The sequence came from a woman aged 55-69 years in good health and CMV-seropositive. The sequenced sample was PBMCs.

The CDR3, as DNA: TGTGCCATCACTCCCGAGGGGGAGGGCCGCAATGAGCAGTTCTTC. Encoded protein: CAITPEGEGRNEQFF. This chain links TRBV10-3 with TRBJ2-1, with D possibly being TRBD2 (7 bases). Trimming shortened V by 7 bases and J by 6 bases, and 19 bases separated the two germline ends. This CDR3 contains 15 residues. Germline V gene sequence: CDR1 ENHRY, CDR2 SYGVKD.